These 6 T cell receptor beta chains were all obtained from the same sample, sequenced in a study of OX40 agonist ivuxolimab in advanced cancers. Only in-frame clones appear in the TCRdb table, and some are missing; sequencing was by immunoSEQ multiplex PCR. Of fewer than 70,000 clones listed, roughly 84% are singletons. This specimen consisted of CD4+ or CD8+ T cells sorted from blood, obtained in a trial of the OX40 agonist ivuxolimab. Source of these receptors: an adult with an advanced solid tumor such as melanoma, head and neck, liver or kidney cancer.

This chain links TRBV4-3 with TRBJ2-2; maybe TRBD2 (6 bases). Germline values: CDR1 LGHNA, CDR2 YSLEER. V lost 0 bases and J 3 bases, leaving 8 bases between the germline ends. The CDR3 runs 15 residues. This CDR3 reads CASSQEGLYTGELFF. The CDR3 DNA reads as TGCGCCAGCAGCCAAGAGGGACTTTACACCGGGGAGCTGTTTTTT.

The CDR3 reads CASSSTPYNSPLHF. CDR3 bases: TGTGCCAGCAGTTCGACACCCTATAATTCACCCCTCCACTTT. The rearrangement links TRBV28 to TRBJ1-6, with no clear D. Deletions cut 4 bases from V and 2 bases from J, with 6 bases between. In germline, CDR1 is MDHEN, CDR2 SYDVKM. CDR3 size: 14 residues.

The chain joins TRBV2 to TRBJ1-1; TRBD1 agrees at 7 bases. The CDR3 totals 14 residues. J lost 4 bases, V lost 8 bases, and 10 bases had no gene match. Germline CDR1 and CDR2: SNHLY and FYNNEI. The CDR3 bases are TGTGCCAGCGGGGACAGTAATGTAGGCACTGAAGCTTTCTTT. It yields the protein CASGDSNVGTEAFF.

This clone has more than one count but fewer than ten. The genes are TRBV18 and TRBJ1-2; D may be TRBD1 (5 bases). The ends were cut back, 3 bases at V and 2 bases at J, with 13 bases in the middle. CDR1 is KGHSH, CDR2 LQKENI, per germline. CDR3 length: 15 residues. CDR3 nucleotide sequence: TGTGCCAGCTCACCGGACATACCTTCAAACTATGGCTACACCTTC. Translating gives CASSPDIPSNYGYTF. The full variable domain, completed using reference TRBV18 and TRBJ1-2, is NAGVMQNPRHLVRRRGQEARLRCSPMKGHSHVYWYRQLPEEGLKFMVYLQKENIIDESGMPKERFSAEFPKEGPSILRIQQVVRGDSAAYFCASSPDIPSNYGYTFGSGTRLTVV.

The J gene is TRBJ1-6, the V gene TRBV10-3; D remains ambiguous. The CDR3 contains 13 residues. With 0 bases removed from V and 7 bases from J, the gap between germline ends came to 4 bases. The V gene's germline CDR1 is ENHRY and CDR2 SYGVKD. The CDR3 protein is CAISESTNSPLHF. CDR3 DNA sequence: TGTGCCATCAGTGAGTCGACGAATTCACCCCTCCACTTT.

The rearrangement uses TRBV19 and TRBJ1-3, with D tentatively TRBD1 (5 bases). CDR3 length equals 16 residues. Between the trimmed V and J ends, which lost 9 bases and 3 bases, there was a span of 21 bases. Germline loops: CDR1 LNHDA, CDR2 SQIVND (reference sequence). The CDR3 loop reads CASSYRGAGDGNTIYF. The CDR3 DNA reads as TGTGCCAGCTCATATCGAGGGGCAGGCGATGGAAACACCATATATTTT.